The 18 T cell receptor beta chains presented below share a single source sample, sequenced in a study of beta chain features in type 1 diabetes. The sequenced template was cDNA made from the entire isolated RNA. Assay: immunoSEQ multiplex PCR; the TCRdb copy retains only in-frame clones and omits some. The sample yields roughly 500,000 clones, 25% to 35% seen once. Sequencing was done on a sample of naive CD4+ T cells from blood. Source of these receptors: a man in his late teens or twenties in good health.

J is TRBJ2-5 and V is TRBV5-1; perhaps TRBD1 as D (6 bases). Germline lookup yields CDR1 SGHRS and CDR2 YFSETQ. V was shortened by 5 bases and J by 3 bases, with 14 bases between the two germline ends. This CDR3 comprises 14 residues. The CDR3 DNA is TGCGCCAGCAGGCTGATACAGGGTGAAGAGACCCAGTACTTC. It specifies CASRLIQGEETQYF.

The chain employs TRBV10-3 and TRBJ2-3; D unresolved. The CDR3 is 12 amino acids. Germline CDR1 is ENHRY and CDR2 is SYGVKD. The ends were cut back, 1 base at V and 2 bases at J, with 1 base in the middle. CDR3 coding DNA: TGTGCCATCAGTGAGTTCACAGATACGCAGTATTTT. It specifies CAISEFTDTQYF.

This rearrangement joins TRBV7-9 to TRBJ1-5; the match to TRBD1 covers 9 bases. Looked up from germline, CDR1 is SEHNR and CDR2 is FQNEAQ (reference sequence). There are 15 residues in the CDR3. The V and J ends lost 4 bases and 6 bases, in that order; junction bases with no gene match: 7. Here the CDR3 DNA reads TGTGCCAGCAGCTGGAACAGGGGGCGGTTTCAGCCCCAGCATTTT. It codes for CASSWNRGRFQPQHF.

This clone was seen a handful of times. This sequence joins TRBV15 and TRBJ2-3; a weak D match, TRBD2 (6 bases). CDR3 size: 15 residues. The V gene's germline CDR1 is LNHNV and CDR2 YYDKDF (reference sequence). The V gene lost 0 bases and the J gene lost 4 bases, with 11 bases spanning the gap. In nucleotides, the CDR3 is TGTGCCACCAGCAGAGATGTCGGGAGTCCAGATACGCAGTATTTT. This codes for CATSRDVGSPDTQYF.

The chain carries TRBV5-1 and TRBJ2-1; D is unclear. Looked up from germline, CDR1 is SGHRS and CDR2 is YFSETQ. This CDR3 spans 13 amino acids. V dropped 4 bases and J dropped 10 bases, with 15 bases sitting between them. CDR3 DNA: TGCGCCAGCAGCCAACCCTCGACTGGGGAGCAGTTCTTC. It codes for CASSQPSTGEQFF.

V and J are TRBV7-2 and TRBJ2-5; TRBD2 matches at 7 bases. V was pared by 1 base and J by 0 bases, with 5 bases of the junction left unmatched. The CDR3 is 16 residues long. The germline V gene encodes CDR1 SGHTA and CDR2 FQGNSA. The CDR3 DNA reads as TGTGCCAGCAGCTTAGGACTAGCAGTTTACCAAGAGACCCAGTACTTC. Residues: CASSLGLAVYQETQYF.

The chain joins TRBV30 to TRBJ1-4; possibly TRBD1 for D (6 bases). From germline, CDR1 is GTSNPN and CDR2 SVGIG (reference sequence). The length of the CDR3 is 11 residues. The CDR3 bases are TGTGCAGGACAGTCTAATGAAAAACTGTTTTTT. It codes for CAGQSNEKLFF.

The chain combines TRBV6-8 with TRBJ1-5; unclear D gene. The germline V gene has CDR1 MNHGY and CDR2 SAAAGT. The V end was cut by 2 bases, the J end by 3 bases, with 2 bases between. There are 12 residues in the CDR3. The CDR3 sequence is CASSYLNQPQHF. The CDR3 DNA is TGTGCCAGCAGTTACCTCAATCAGCCCCAGCATTTT.

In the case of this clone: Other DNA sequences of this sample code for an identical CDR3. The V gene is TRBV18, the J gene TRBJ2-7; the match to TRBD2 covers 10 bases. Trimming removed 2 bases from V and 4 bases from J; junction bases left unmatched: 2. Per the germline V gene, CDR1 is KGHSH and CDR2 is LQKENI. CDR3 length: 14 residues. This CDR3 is CASSPASGSYEQYF. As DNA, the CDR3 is TGTGCCAGCTCACCAGCTAGCGGGAGTTACGAGCAGTACTTC.

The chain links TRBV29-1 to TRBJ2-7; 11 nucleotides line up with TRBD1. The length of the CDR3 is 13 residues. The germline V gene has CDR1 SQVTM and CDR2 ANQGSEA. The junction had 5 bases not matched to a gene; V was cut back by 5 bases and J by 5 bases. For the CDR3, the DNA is TGCAGCGTTCGGGACAGGGGGATCCACGAGCAGTACTTC. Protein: CSVRDRGIHEQYF.

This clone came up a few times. The CDR3 is CATSRVSGGKTQYF. CDR3 nucleotides: TGTGCCACCAGCAGAGTGAGCGGCGGGAAGACCCAGTACTTC. V gene TRBV15 combines with J gene TRBJ2-5, with D possibly being TRBD2 (6 bases). Per the germline V gene, CDR1 is LNHNV and CDR2 is YYDKDF (reference sequence). Deletions cut 1 base from V and 6 bases from J, with 12 bases between. This CDR3 is built from 14 residues.

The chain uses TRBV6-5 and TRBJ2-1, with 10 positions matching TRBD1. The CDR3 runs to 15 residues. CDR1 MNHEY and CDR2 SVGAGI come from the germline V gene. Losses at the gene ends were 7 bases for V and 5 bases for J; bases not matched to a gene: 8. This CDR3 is CASTSDRGRDNEQFF. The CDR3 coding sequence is TGTGCCAGCACCTCGGACAGGGGGAGAGACAATGAGCAGTTCTTC.

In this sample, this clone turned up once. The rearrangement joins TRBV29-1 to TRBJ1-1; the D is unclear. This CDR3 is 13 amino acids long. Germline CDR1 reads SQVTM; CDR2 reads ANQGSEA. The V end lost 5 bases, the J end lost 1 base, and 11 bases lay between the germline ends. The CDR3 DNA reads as TGCAGCGTTACCGGGAAAAAGAACACTGAAGCTTTCTTT. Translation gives CSVTGKKNTEAFF.

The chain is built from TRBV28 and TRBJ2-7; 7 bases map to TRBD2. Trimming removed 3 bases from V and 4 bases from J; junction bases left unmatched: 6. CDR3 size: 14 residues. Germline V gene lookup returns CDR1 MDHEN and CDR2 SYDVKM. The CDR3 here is CASSLGGSPYEQYF. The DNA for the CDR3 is TGTGCCAGCAGTTTGGGCGGGAGCCCGTACGAGCAGTACTTC.

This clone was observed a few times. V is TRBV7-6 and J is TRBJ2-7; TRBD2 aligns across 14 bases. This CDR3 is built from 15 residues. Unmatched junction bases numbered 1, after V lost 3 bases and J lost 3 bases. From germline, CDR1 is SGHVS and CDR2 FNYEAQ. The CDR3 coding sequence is TGTGCCAGCAGCTTGGGACTAGCGGGGGACTACGAGCAGTACTTC. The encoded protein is CASSLGLAGDYEQYF. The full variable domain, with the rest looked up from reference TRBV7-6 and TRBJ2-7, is GAGVSQSPRYKVTKRGQDVALRCDPISGHVSLYWYRQALGQGPEFLTYFNYEAQQDKSGLPNDRFSAERPEGSISTLTIQRTEQRDSAMYRCASSLGLAGDYEQYFGPGTRLTVT.

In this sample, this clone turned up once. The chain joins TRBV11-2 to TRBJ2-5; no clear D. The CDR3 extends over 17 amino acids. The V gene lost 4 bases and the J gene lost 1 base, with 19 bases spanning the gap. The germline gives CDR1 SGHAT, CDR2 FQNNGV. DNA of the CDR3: TGTGCCAGCAGCTCCTACGGTGGCATGCGACTCCAAGAGACCCAGTACTTC. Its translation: CASSSYGGMRLQETQYF.

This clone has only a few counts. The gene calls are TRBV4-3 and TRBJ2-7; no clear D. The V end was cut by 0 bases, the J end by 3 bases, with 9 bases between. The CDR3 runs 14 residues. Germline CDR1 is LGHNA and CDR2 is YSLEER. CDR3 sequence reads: CASSQDQDGYEQYF. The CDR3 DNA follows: TGCGCCAGCAGCCAAGATCAGGACGGCTACGAGCAGTACTTC.

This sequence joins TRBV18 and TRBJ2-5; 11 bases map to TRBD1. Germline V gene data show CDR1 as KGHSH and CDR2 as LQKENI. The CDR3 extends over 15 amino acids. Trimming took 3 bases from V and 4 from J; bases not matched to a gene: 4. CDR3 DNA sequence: TGTGCCAGCTCACCGGACAGGGGGCGAGGAGAGACCCAGTACTTC. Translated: CASSPDRGRGETQYF.